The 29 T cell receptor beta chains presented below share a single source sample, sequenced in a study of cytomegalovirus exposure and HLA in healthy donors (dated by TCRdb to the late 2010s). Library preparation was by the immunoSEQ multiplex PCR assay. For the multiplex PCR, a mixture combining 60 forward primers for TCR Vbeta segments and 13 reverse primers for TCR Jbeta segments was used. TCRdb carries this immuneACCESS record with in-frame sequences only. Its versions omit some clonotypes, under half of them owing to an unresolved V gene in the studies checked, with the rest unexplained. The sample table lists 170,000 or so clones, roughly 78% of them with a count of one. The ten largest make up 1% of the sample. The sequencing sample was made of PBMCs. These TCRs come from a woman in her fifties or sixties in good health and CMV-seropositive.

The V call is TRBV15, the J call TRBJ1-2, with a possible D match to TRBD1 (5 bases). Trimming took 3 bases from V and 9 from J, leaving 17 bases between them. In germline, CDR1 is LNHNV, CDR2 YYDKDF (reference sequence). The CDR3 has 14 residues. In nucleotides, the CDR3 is TGTGCCACCAGCAGCGGCCTTGGGGGGGTGAGCTACACCTTC. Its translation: CATSSGLGGVSYTF.

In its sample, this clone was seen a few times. CDR3: CASGVAGQETQYF. The CDR3 nucleotides read TGTGCCAGCGGTGTAGCGGGGCAAGAGACCCAGTACTTC. The chain recombines TRBV28 with TRBJ2-5; 8 nucleotides agree with TRBD2. Germline V gene data show CDR1 as MDHEN and CDR2 as SYDVKM. The CDR3 has 13 residues. With V trimmed by 8 bases and J by 2 bases, 4 bases remained unmatched.

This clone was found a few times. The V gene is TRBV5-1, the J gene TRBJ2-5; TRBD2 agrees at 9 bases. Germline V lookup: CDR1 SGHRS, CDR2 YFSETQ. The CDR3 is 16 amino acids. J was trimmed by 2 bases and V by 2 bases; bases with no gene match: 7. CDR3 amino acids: CASSLTIAGAQETQYF. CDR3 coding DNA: TGCGCCAGCAGCTTAACAATAGCGGGGGCACAAGAGACCCAGTACTTC.

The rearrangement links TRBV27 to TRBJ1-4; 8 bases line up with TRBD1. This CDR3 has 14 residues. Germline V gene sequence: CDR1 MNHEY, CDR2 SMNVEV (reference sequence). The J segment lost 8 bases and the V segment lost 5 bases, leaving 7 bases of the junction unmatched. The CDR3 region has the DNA TGTGCCAGCAGTACGACAGGGGTGAGGGAAAAACTGTTTTTT. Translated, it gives CASSTTGVREKLFF. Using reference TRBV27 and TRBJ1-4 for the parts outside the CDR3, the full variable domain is EAQVTQNPRYLITVTGKKLTVTCSQNMNHEYMSWYRQDPGLGLRQIYYSMNVEVTDKGDVPEGYKVSRKEKRNFPLILESPSPNQTSLYFCASSTTGVREKLFFGSGTQLSVL.

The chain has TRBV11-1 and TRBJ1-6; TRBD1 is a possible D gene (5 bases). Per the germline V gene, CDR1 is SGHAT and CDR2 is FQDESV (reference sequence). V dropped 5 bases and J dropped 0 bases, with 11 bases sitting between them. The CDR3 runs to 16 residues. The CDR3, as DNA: TGTGCCAGCAGCCGTCGGGGGAGCTCCTATAATTCACCCCTCCACTTT. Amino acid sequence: CASSRRGSSYNSPLHF.

CDR3 residues: CASTGGSTDTQYF. As DNA, the CDR3 is TGTGCCAGCACCGGGGGGTCCACAGATACGCAGTATTTT. The chain couples TRBV9 to TRBJ2-3, with TRBD2 matching over 7 bases. Germline trimming cut 6 bases from V and 2 bases from J; bases unmatched to any gene: 3. This CDR3 has 13 amino acids. The germline V gene has CDR1 SGDLS and CDR2 YYNGEE.

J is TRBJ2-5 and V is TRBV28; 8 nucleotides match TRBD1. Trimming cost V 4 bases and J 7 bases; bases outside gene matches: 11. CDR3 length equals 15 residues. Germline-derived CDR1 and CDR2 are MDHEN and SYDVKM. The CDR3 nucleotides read TGTGCCAGCAGTTCAGGGACAGGCGAAATCATGACCCAGTACTTC. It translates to CASSSGTGEIMTQYF.

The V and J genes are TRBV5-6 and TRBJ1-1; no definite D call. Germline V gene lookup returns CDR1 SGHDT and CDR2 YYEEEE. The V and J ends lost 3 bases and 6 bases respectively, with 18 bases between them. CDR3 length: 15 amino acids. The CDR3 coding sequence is TGTGCCAGCAGCTCTCGACATCAGTTTAGCGCTGAAGCTTTCTTT. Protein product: CASSSRHQFSAEAFF.

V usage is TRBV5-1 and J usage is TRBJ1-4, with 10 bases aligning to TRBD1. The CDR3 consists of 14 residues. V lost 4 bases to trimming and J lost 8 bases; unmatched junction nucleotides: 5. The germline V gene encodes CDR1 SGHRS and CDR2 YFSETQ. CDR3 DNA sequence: TGCGCCAGCAGCGACGACAGGGGGCAAGAAAAACTGTTTTTT. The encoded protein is CASSDDRGQEKLFF.

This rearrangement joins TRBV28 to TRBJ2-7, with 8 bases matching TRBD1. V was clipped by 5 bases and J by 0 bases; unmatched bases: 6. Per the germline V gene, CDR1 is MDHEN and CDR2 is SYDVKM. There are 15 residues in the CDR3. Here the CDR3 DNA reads TGTGCCAGCAGTGTTTTGGACAGGGACTCCTACGAGCAGTACTTC. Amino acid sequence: CASSVLDRDSYEQYF.

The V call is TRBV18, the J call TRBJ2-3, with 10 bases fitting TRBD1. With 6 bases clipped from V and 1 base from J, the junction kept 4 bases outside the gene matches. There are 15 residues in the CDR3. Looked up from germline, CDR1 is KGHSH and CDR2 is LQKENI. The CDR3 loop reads CASSRDRGRTDTQYF. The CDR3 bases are TGTGCCAGCTCTCGAGACAGGGGGCGCACAGATACGCAGTATTTT.

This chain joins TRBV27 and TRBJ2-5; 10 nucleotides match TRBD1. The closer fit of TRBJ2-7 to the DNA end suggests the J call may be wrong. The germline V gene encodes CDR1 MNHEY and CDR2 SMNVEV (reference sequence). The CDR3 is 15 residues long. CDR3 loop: CASGSGTGADSEQYF. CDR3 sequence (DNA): TGTGCCAGCGGTTCCGGGACAGGGGCCGACTCCGAGCAGTACTTC.

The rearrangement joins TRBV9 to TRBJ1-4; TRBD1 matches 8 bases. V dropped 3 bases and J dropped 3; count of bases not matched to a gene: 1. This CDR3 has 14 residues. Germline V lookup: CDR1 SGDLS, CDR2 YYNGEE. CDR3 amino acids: CASSAGQANEKLFF. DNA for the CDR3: TGTGCCAGCAGCGCGGGACAGGCTAATGAAAAACTGTTTTTT. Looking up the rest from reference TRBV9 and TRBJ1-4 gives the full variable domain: DSGVTQTPKHLITATGQRVTLRCSPRSGDLSVYWYQQSLDQGLQFLIQYYNGEERAKGNILERFSAQQFPDLHSELNLSSLELGDSALYFCASSAGQANEKLFFGSGTQLSVL.

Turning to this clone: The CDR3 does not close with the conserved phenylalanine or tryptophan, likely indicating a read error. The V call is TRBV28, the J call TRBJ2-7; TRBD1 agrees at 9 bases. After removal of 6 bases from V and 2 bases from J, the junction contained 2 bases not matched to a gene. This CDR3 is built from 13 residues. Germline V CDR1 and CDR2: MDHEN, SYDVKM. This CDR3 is CASRDRGPYEQYS. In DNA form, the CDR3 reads TGTGCCAGCAGGGACAGGGGTCCCTACGAGCAGTACTCC.

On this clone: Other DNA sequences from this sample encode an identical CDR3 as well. The CDR3 nucleotides read TGTGCCAGTAGTATCGGTGCGAACACTGAAGCTTTCTTT. Its translation is CASSIGANTEAFF. The rearrangement joins TRBV19 to TRBJ1-1; D unclear. The germline V and J ends were trimmed by 3 bases and 1 base, with 6 bases remaining between them. Germline CDR1 LNHDA, CDR2 SQIVND (reference sequence). There are 13 residues in the CDR3.

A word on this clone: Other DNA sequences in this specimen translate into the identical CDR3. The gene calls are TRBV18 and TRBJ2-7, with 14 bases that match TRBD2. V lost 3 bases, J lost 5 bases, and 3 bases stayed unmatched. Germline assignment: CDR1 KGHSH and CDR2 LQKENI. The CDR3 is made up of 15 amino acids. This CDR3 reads CASSPGTSGSNEQYF. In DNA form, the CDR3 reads TGTGCCAGCTCACCCGGGACTAGCGGGAGTAACGAGCAGTACTTC.

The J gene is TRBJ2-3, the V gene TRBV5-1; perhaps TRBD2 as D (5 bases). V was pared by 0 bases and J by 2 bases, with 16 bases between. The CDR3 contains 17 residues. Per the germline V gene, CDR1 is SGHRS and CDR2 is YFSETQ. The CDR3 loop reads CASSLEPGIYYTDTQYF. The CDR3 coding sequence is TGCGCCAGCAGCTTGGAGCCGGGGATTTACTACACAGATACGCAGTATTTT.

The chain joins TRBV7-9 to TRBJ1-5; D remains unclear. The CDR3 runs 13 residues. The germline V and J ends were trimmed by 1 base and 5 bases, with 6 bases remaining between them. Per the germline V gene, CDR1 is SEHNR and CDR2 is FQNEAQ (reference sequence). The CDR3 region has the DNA TGTGCCAGCAGCTTAGTCCTCGATCAGCCCCAGCATTTT. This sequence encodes CASSLVLDQPQHF.

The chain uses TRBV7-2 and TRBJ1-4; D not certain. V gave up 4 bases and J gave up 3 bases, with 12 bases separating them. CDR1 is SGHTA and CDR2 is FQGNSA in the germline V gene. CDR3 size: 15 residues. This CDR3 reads CASSSAVWANEKLFF. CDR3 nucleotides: TGTGCCAGCAGCTCTGCGGTGTGGGCTAATGAAAAACTGTTTTTT.

The CDR3 sequence is CARTKGRRTSTDTQYF. CDR3 nucleotide sequence: TGTGCCAGAACGAAGGGGCGACGGACCAGCACAGATACGCAGTATTTT. The chain is built from TRBV2 and TRBJ2-3; a weak D match, TRBD1 (5 bases). Trimming took off 9 bases at V and 0 bases at J, with 19 bases between the two ends. Per the germline V gene, CDR1 is SNHLY and CDR2 is FYNNEI. There are 16 residues in the CDR3.

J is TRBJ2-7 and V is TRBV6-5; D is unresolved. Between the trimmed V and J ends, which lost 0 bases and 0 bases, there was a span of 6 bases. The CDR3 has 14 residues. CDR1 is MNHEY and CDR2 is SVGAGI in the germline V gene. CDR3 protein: CASSYSALSYEQYF. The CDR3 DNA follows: TGTGCCAGCAGTTACTCGGCTCTCTCCTACGAGCAGTACTTC.

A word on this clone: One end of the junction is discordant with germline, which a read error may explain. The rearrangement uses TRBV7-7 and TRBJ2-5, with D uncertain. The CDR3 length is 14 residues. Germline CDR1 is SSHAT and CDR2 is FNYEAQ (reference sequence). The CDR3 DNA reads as TGTGCTAGCAGCTTAGGAGCCGGGTCAGAGACCCAGTACTTC. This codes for CASSLGAGSETQYF.

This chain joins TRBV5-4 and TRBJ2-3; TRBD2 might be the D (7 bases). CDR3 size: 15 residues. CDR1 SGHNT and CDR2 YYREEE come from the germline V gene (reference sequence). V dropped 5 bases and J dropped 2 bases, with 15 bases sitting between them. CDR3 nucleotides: TGTGCCAGCAGGTCGGGCGGGGGCTCCACAGATACGCAGTATTTT. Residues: CASRSGGGSTDTQYF.

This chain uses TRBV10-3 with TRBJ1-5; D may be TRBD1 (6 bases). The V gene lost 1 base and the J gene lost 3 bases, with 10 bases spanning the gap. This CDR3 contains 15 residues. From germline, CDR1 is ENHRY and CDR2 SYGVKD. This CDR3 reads CAISELAGVNQPQHF. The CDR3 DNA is TGTGCCATCAGTGAGTTGGCAGGGGTCAATCAGCCCCAGCATTTT.

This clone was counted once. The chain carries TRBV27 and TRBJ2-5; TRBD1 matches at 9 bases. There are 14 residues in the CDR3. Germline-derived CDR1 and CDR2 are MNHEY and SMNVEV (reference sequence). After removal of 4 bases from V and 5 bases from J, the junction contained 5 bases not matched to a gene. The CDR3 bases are TGTGCCAGCAGTTGGGGGACAGGGATTGAGACCCAGTACTTC. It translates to CASSWGTGIETQYF.

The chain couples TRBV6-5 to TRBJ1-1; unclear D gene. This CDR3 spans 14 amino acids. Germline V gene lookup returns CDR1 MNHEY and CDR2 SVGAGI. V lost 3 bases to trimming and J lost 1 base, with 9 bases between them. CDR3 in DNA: TGTGCCAGCAGTTATATGCACACGAACACTGAAGCTTTCTTT. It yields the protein CASSYMHTNTEAFF.

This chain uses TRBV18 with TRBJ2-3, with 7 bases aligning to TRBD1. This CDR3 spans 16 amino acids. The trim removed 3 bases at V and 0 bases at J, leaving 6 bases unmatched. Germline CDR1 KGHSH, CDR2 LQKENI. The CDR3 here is CASSPATGRSTDTQYF. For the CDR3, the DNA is TGTGCCAGCTCACCTGCGACAGGGCGAAGCACAGATACGCAGTATTTT.

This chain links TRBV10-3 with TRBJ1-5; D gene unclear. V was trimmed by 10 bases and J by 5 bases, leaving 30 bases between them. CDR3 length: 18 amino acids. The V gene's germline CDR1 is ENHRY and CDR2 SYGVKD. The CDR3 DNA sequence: TGTGCCACCACCCCCCGACCGGGATCCTCTAAAGTGCATCAGCCCCAGCATTTT. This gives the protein CATTPRPGSSKVHQPQHF.

The CDR3 DNA reads as TGTGCCAGCAGCGGCGACCAGGGCAGGGGAGAGACCCAGTACTTC. Protein product: CASSGDQGRGETQYF. The chain is built from TRBV9 and TRBJ2-5; the D gene is possibly TRBD1 (6 bases). This CDR3 comprises 15 residues. The germline V gene has CDR1 SGDLS and CDR2 YYNGEE. V lost 3 bases, J lost 4 bases, and 16 bases lay in between. The variable domain in full, with the rest retrieved from reference TRBV9 and TRBJ2-5, is DSGVTQTPKHLITATGQRVTLRCSPRSGDLSVYWYQQSLDQGLQFLIQYYNGEERAKGNILERFSAQQFPDLHSELNLSSLELGDSALYFCASSGDQGRGETQYFGPGTRLLVL.